This T cell receptor (beta chain) was retrieved from a study of T cells after yellow fever vaccination. General study findings and limits: Contaminating bulk clonotypes could be abundant in FACS-sorted repertoires.

CDR1 is SGHNT, CDR2 YYREEE, per germline (reference sequence). The length of the CDR3 is 16 residues. V shed 4 bases, J shed 0 bases, and the junction held 8 bases outside the gene matches. There are many counts of this clonotype. The antigen is unknown. TCR cDNA was made by 5'RACE template switching, adding a universal primer site and UMIs. TCRdb reprocessed the 5' RACE reads with MiXCR, giving one entry per CDR3 protein. The table has hundreds of thousands of distinct CDR3 sequences, roughly an eighth seen once. The source was PBMCs, collected on the day of the yellow fever booster vaccination. This rearrangement joins TRBV5-4 to TRBJ2-3; 7 bases agree with TRBD2. This receptor was identified in a man under 40 who received the YFV17D yellow fever vaccine. CDR3 nucleotide sequence: TGTGCCAGCAGCCCCCTGGCGGGAGAAAGCACAGATACGCAGTATTTT. Protein product: CASSPLAGESTDTQYF.